These T cell receptor beta chains were read from a single sample in a study of response to subunit inactivated influenza vaccine. TCRdb recomputed calls from the RT-PCR reads with MiXCR, one row per CDR3 protein. Seen here are hundreds of thousands of distinct CDR3 sequences, 21% observed once, and the top ten hold roughly a tenth. The source was PBMCs from blood, collected approximately 20 months after vaccination. These receptors all stem from a man between 50 and 69 years old who received an inactivated influenza vaccine. The CDR3 runs from the conserved cysteine through the conserved F or W. Each record gives: clone size, D gene, J gene, V gene, CDR3 DNA, CDR3 protein. A D gene is named only where the DNA matches it firmly. Size is stated for part of the rows, as once, few or many counts, or as a class when the clone is expanded.

clone_size: -; d_call: -; j_call: TRBJ2-2; v_call: TRBV10-1; cdr3_nt: TGCGCCAGCAGCGATGGGACAACCGGGGAGCTGTTTTTT; cdr3_aa: CASSDGTTGELFF
clone_size: many; d_call: -; j_call: TRBJ2-4; v_call: TRBV27; cdr3_nt: TGTGCCAGCAGTCCTTTGACAGGCACCCGAAACATTCAGTACTTC; cdr3_aa: CASSPLTGTRNIQYF
clone_size: many; d_call: -; j_call: TRBJ1-2; v_call: TRBV11-2; cdr3_nt: TGTGCCAGCAGCGCCGGGGTGGGGGACTATGGCTACACCTTC; cdr3_aa: CASSAGVGDYGYTF
clone_size: -; d_call: -; j_call: TRBJ1-6; v_call: TRBV4-2; cdr3_nt: TGTGCCAGCAGCCAAGCCCTCGGGGACCATAATTCACCCCTCCACTTT; cdr3_aa: CASSQALGDHNSPLHF
clone_size: -; d_call: -; j_call: TRBJ2-2; v_call: TRBV24-1; cdr3_nt: TGTGCCACCAGTGATTTCGGGGCCGCGAACACCGGGGAGCTGTTTTTT; cdr3_aa: CATSDFGAANTGELFF
clone_size: many; d_call: TRBD1; j_call: TRBJ2-2; v_call: TRBV2; cdr3_nt: TGTGCCAGCACGTCAGGGGGCTTGGACACCGGGGAGCTGTTTTTT; cdr3_aa: CASTSGGLDTGELFF
clone_size: -; d_call: -; j_call: TRBJ2-7; v_call: TRBV7-2; cdr3_nt: TGTGCCAGCAGCTTAGCCCCCAAGGGAGGGGGGAAGGCCTACGAGCAGTACTTC; cdr3_aa: CASSLAPKGGGKAYEQYF
clone_size: -; d_call: -; j_call: TRBJ1-5; v_call: TRBV6-2/TRBV6-3; cdr3_nt: TGTGCCAGCAGTCAAAATTTGGGCAATCAGCCCCAGCATTTT; cdr3_aa: CASSQNLGNQPQHF
clone_size: many; d_call: -; j_call: TRBJ1-1; v_call: TRBV12-3/TRBV12-4; cdr3_nt: TGTGCCAGCAGTTTAATGTGGGGTGGCACTGAAGCTTTCTTT; cdr3_aa: CASSLMWGGTEAFF
clone_size: -; d_call: -; j_call: TRBJ1-4; v_call: TRBV10-3; cdr3_nt: TGTGCCATCAGGGGGGCCGACACAACTAATGAAAAACTGTTTTTT; cdr3_aa: CAIRGADTTNEKLFF
clone_size: few; d_call: TRBD1; j_call: TRBJ1-2; v_call: TRBV4-2; cdr3_nt: TGTGCCAGCAGCCAAGGACAGGGGAGTGGCTACACCTTC; cdr3_aa: CASSQGQGSGYTF
clone_size: -; d_call: TRBD1; j_call: TRBJ1-6; v_call: TRBV20-1; cdr3_nt: TGCAGTGCTAAGTCCCGGGACAGGGCTTCCTATAATTCACCCCTCCACTTT; cdr3_aa: CSAKSRDRASYNSPLHF
clone_size: -; d_call: -; j_call: TRBJ2-2; v_call: TRBV9; cdr3_nt: TGTGCCAGCAGCGTACAGGGGAACACCGGGGAGCTGTTTTTT; cdr3_aa: CASSVQGNTGELFF
clone_size: few; d_call: -; j_call: TRBJ1-5; v_call: TRBV6-1; cdr3_nt: TGTGCCAGCGGGAGAGACTTAAGCAATCAGCCCCAGCATTTT; cdr3_aa: CASGRDLSNQPQHF
clone_size: few; d_call: -; j_call: TRBJ2-4; v_call: TRBV28; cdr3_nt: TGTGCCAGCAGTTTAAGACAGAGCCTAGCCAAAAACATTCAGTACTTC; cdr3_aa: CASSLRQSLAKNIQYF
clone_size: few; d_call: TRBD2; j_call: TRBJ2-3; v_call: TRBV11-2; cdr3_nt: TGTGCCAGCAGCTTCCCAAGCGGGGGGGCTCTCGATACGCAGTATTTT; cdr3_aa: CASSFPSGGALDTQYF
clone_size: -; d_call: -; j_call: TRBJ1-1; v_call: TRBV7-9; cdr3_nt: TGTGCCAGCAGCTTAGCTGGGCCCCAAGCAGAAGCTTTCTTT; cdr3_aa: CASSLAGPQAEAFF
clone_size: few; d_call: -; j_call: TRBJ1-5; v_call: TRBV20-1; cdr3_nt: TGCAGTGCTAGTGTGGACAGCAATCAGCCCCAGCATTTT; cdr3_aa: CSASVDSNQPQHF
clone_size: -; d_call: -; j_call: TRBJ1-2; v_call: TRBV28; cdr3_nt: TGTGCCAGCAGTTTAATGAGACAGGCCTTATATGGCTACACCTTC; cdr3_aa: CASSLMRQALYGYTF
clone_size: -; d_call: TRBD1; j_call: TRBJ2-1; v_call: TRBV5-1; cdr3_nt: TGCGCCAGCAGCTACCCACGGACAGGCTACAATGAGCAGTTCTTC; cdr3_aa: CASSYPRTGYNEQFF
clone_size: -; d_call: TRBD2; j_call: TRBJ2-7; v_call: TRBV29-1; cdr3_nt: TGCAGCGTTGGGCCTAGCGGGAGTGCCTACGAGCAGTACTTC; cdr3_aa: CSVGPSGSAYEQYF
clone_size: -; d_call: TRBD2; j_call: TRBJ2-2; v_call: TRBV10-3; cdr3_nt: TGTGCCATCAAAGCGGGACTGATAACGTCGAACACCGGGGAGCTGTTTTTT; cdr3_aa: CAIKAGLITSNTGELFF
clone_size: few; d_call: -; j_call: TRBJ1-2; v_call: TRBV20-1; cdr3_nt: TGCAGTGCCAAAAGCCCCGTCTGGGGTTATAAAGGCTACACCTTC; cdr3_aa: CSAKSPVWGYKGYTF
clone_size: few; d_call: -; j_call: TRBJ1-5; v_call: TRBV6-4; cdr3_nt: TGTGCCAGCAGTGACTCAACAGCGAGGGCTGATAGCAATCAGCCCCAGCATTTT; cdr3_aa: CASSDSTARADSNQPQHF
clone_size: -; d_call: -; j_call: TRBJ1-4; v_call: TRBV5-1; cdr3_nt: TGCGCCAGCAGCCCATATATACGAGCGACTAATGAAAAACTGTTTTTT; cdr3_aa: CASSPYIRATNEKLFF
clone_size: few; d_call: TRBD1; j_call: TRBJ1-2; v_call: TRBV10-3; cdr3_nt: TGTGCCATCAGTGTGGGCGGGCAGGGGGCTATCTATGGCTACACCTTC; cdr3_aa: CAISVGGQGAIYGYTF
clone_size: many; d_call: -; j_call: TRBJ1-1; v_call: TRBV7-9; cdr3_nt: TGTGCCACCGGGAGGGCAATGAACACTGAAGCTTTCTTT; cdr3_aa: CATGRAMNTEAFF
clone_size: -; d_call: TRBD1; j_call: TRBJ1-4; v_call: TRBV7-2; cdr3_nt: TGTGCCAGCAGCTTAGGGACAGGGTTGTCCGAAAAACTGTTTTTT; cdr3_aa: CASSLGTGLSEKLFF
clone_size: -; d_call: -; j_call: TRBJ2-5; v_call: TRBV20-1; cdr3_nt: TGCAGTGCTAGAGATGAAGTAGCAGGGGAGACCCAGTACTTC; cdr3_aa: CSARDEVAGETQYF
clone_size: -; d_call: TRBD1; j_call: TRBJ2-7; v_call: TRBV12-3/TRBV12-4; cdr3_nt: TGTGCCAGCAGTTTAGAGACAGGGGGTCCCTACGAGCAGTACTTC; cdr3_aa: CASSLETGGPYEQYF
clone_size: few; d_call: TRBD2; j_call: TRBJ2-5; v_call: TRBV29-1; cdr3_nt: TGCAGCGTCGCAGCGGGAGGGAAGACCCAGTACTTC; cdr3_aa: CSVAAGGKTQYF
clone_size: -; d_call: TRBD1; j_call: TRBJ1-1; v_call: TRBV19; cdr3_nt: TGTGCCAGTAGTATAGAGGGACAGATCTTAAATGAAGCTTTCTTT; cdr3_aa: CASSIEGQILNEAFF
clone_size: few; d_call: -; j_call: TRBJ1-3; v_call: TRBV11-2; cdr3_nt: TGTGCCAGCAGCTTATGGGCAGGGGTTGGTGCCGGAAACACCATATATTTT; cdr3_aa: CASSLWAGVGAGNTIYF
clone_size: few; d_call: TRBD1; j_call: TRBJ2-7; v_call: TRBV30; cdr3_nt: TGTGCCTGGAGTCGGACGGCAGGGGGCGACGAGCAGTACTTC; cdr3_aa: CAWSRTAGGDEQYF
clone_size: few; d_call: TRBD1; j_call: TRBJ1-5; v_call: TRBV20-1; cdr3_nt: TGCAGTGCTACAGGGGGCGGTAGCAATCAGCCCCAGCATTTT; cdr3_aa: CSATGGGSNQPQHF
clone_size: few; d_call: TRBD1; j_call: TRBJ1-3; v_call: TRBV12-3/TRBV12-4; cdr3_nt: TGTGCCAGCAGTCGGCCGGGACAGACCACTGGAAACACCATATATTTT; cdr3_aa: CASSRPGQTTGNTIYF
clone_size: few; d_call: -; j_call: TRBJ1-5; v_call: TRBV15; cdr3_nt: TGTGCCACCAGCAAAGTCAATCAGCCCCAGCATTTT; cdr3_aa: CATSKVNQPQHF
clone_size: -; d_call: -; j_call: TRBJ1-3; v_call: TRBV4-2; cdr3_nt: TGTGCCAGCAGCCAAGAGGTTGTCAGTCGAAACACCATATATTTT; cdr3_aa: CASSQEVVSRNTIYF